Following are 17 T cell receptor beta chains from one sample sequenced in a study of cytomegalovirus exposure and HLA in healthy donors. The PCR used 60 Vbeta and 13 Jbeta primers. The method was immunoSEQ multiplex PCR; TCRdb's version includes in-frame clones alone and lacks a portion of them. This listing includes more than 110,000 clones. Sequenced input: PBMCs. These receptors came from a man aged 35 to 55 in good health and CMV-seronegative.

This chain joins TRBV7-9 and TRBJ2-7, with a possible D match to TRBD1 (5 bases). V was clipped by 5 bases and J by 6 bases, with 14 bases between them. The CDR3 loop spans 13 amino acids. Germline CDR1 SEHNR, CDR2 FQNEAQ (reference sequence). CDR3 DNA sequence: TGTGCCAGCAGCCCAGACAGATGGAGCGAGCAGTACTTC. It is translated as CASSPDRWSEQYF.

The chain combines TRBV5-1 with TRBJ2-6; D is undetermined. This CDR3 spans 15 amino acids. Germline V lookup: CDR1 SGHRS, CDR2 YFSETQ. V was trimmed by 5 bases and J by 0 bases, leaving 9 bases between them. For the CDR3, the DNA is TGCGCCAGCAGGCTAGGTGGCTCTGGGGCCAACGTCCTGACTTTC. It yields the protein CASRLGGSGANVLTF.

J is TRBJ1-2 and V is TRBV7-4; D is possibly TRBD1 (6 bases). Looked up from germline, CDR1 is SGHVT and CDR2 is SQSDAQ. Trimming removed 5 bases from V and 0 bases from J, with 16 bases in between. The CDR3 loop spans 16 amino acids. The CDR3 spells CASSTHRDQANYGYTF. The CDR3 region has the DNA TGTGCCAGCAGCACCCACAGGGATCAAGCTAACTATGGCTACACCTTC.

V usage is TRBV19 and J usage is TRBJ1-1; D unresolved. This CDR3 is 13 amino acids long. The germline V gene has CDR1 LNHDA and CDR2 SQIVND (reference sequence). Trimming shortened V by 4 bases and J by 4 bases, and 10 bases separated the two germline ends. The CDR3 DNA reads TGTGCCAGTAGTAGAAAACAGAGCACTGAAGCTTTCTTT. Amino acids: CASSRKQSTEAFF.

The rearrangement joins TRBV25-1 to TRBJ2-5, with D perhaps TRBD2 (6 bases). The CDR3 runs 13 residues. Trimming removed 10 bases from V and 4 bases from J, with 16 bases in between. The germline V gene encodes CDR1 MGHDK and CDR2 SYGVNS. This chain's CDR3 is CATRGTGVETQYF. In nucleotides, the CDR3 is TGTGCCACCCGGGGAACGGGGGTAGAGACCCAGTACTTC.

The J gene is TRBJ1-6, the V gene TRBV7-9; 9 positions agree with TRBD1. This CDR3 is 16 amino acids long. V trimming: 9 bases; J trimming: 10 bases; junction bases outside the gene matches: 16. CDR1 and CDR2 (germline): SEHNR, FQNEAQ (reference sequence). CDR3 protein: CASRLSSTGGGSPLHF. DNA for the CDR3: TGTGCCAGTAGACTGAGTTCGACAGGGGGAGGATCACCCCTCCACTTT.

The chain couples TRBV6-5 to TRBJ1-1; D may be TRBD1 (6 bases). CDR3 length: 16 amino acids. The germline V gene has CDR1 MNHEY and CDR2 SVGAGI. Deletions cut 2 bases from V and 0 bases from J, with 13 bases between. CDR3 nucleotide sequence: TGTGCCAGCAGTTACAGGACAGCTCCTATGAACACTGAAGCTTTCTTT. This encodes CASSYRTAPMNTEAFF.

The CDR3 DNA reads as TGTGCCAGCAGCCCAGGGGCTAGCGGGGGGTCCACAGATACGCAGTATTTT. It encodes CASSPGASGGSTDTQYF. The chain uses TRBV7-2 and TRBJ2-3, with TRBD2 identical over 11 bases. Germline CDR1 reads SGHTA; CDR2 reads FQGNSA. The CDR3 covers 17 residues. V lost 5 bases and J lost 2; bases outside the gene matches: 9.

The chain employs TRBV28 and TRBJ2-5; 9 bases line up with TRBD1. The DNA matches TRBJ2-7 better at its end, which makes the J call doubtful. This CDR3 has 14 residues. The germline gives CDR1 MDHEN, CDR2 SYDVKM. In DNA, the CDR3 is TGTGCCAGCACAGTTTCACAGGGGGCTTACGAGCAGTACTTC. Encoded protein: CASTVSQGAYEQYF.

The chain uses TRBV7-3 and TRBJ2-1; TRBD1 might be the D (6 bases). The germline V gene has CDR1 SGHTA and CDR2 FQGTGA. The CDR3 extends over 12 amino acids. V shed 5 bases and J shed 7 bases, with 9 bases lying between them. The CDR3 DNA reads TGTGCCAGCAGCCTAGACAGGAATGAGCAGTTCTTC. This translates into CASSLDRNEQFF.

The gene calls are TRBV5-1 and TRBJ2-2; tentatively, D is TRBD2 (5 bases). Germline V CDR1 and CDR2: SGHRS, YFSETQ. The V gene lost 9 bases and the J gene lost 7 bases, with 16 bases spanning the gap. There are 13 residues in the CDR3. The CDR3 here is CATQRDENGELFF. The CDR3 bases are TGCGCCACCCAGAGGGATGAAAACGGGGAGCTGTTTTTT.

The chain recombines TRBV6-5 with TRBJ2-5; possible D gene TRBD1, 5 bases. Germline V gene sequence: CDR1 MNHEY, CDR2 SVGAGI. Trimming removed 2 bases at V and 3 bases at J, with 10 bases between. The CDR3 totals 14 residues. CDR3 bases: TGTGCCAGCAGTTACGTCGCAGGGAAAGAGACCCAGTACTTC. Translating gives CASSYVAGKETQYF.

This rearrangement joins TRBV23-1 to TRBJ2-3; the D gene is possibly TRBD1 (6 bases). TRBV23-1 is an ORF, with its function uncertain. The V and J ends lost 4 bases and 0 bases respectively, with 14 bases between them. The CDR3 contains 16 residues. DNA for the CDR3: TGCGCCAGCAGTCCTTTAGGACAGAAAAGCACAGATACGCAGTATTTT. It yields the protein CASSPLGQKSTDTQYF.

The chain carries TRBV7-9 and TRBJ1-4, with a weak D call TRBD1 (5 bases). The V end was cut by 3 bases, the J end by 3 bases, with 11 bases between. Germline V lookup: CDR1 SEHNR, CDR2 FQNEAQ (reference sequence). This CDR3 is 15 amino acids long. CDR3 in DNA: TGTGCCAGCAGCTTGGGCGGGGCTTCTAATGAAAAACTGTTTTTT. Its translation: CASSLGGASNEKLFF.

The gene calls are TRBV4-1 and TRBJ2-5, with D possibly TRBD2 on 5 matching bases. CDR3 size: 15 residues. The V end lost 4 bases, the J end lost 5 bases, and 17 bases lay between the germline ends. From germline, CDR1 is MGHRA and CDR2 YSYEKL. For the CDR3, the DNA is TGCGCCAGCAGCCGCACCCCTTCGGGCGGGGAGACCCAGTACTTC. Its protein is CASSRTPSGGETQYF.

The rearrangement joins TRBV7-9 to TRBJ2-2, with D possibly TRBD1 on 5 matching bases. The CDR3 contains 15 residues. Germline values: CDR1 SEHNR, CDR2 FQNEAQ (reference sequence). Trimming pared 5 bases from V and 7 bases from J, leaving 17 bases between. The CDR3 sequence is CASSPPATVHGELFF. CDR3 bases: TGTGCCAGCAGCCCACCGGCGACAGTGCACGGGGAGCTGTTTTTT.

V usage is TRBV7-6 and J usage is TRBJ2-2; D might be TRBD1 (5 bases). The CDR3 consists of 15 residues. Germline V CDR1 and CDR2: SGHVS, FNYEAQ. Trimming pared 2 bases from V and 4 bases from J, leaving 11 bases between. In DNA form, the CDR3 reads TGTGCCAGCAGCTTAATCCGCCAGGGCACCGGGGAGCTGTTTTTT. The encoded protein is CASSLIRQGTGELFF.